Listed here are 15 T cell receptor beta chains from one sample, sequenced in a study of T cells in Graves' hyperthyroidism and ophthalmopathy. Authors of the study amplified TCR beta CDR3 regions from RNA transcripts. Researchers ran a first-round RT-PCR on the TCR CDR3 using the HTBI primer set. TCRdb called the multiplex PCR reads again in MiXCR, with one record for every CDR3 protein. The table includes about 600,000 distinct CDR3 sequences, 12% to 15% detected once. The sample consisted of blood. These receptors all come from a woman younger than 35 with Graves' ophthalmopathy.

This clonotype was seen more than once but under ten times. V is TRBV13 and J is TRBJ2-1, with D perhaps matching TRBD2 (5 bases). This CDR3 region has 11 residues. Between the trimmed V and J ends, which lost 2 bases and 15 bases, there was a span of 11 bases. Looked up from germline, CDR1 is PRHDT and CDR2 is FYEKMQ (reference sequence). The CDR3 here is CASSLSGLPFF. The CDR3 coding sequence is TGTGCCAGCAGCTTATCGGGGTTGCCGTTCTTC.

This clonotype was counted many times. The J gene is TRBJ1-2, the V gene TRBV2; D might be TRBD1 (6 bases). Germline loops: CDR1 SNHLY, CDR2 FYNNEI. V dropped 8 bases and J dropped 2 bases, with 15 bases sitting between them. This CDR3 contains 14 residues. CDR3 sequence: CASCKGEYNYGYTF. The CDR3 coding sequence is TGTGCCAGCTGTAAGGGGGAGTACAACTATGGCTACACCTTC.

This clonotype has at least ten counts. The chain employs TRBV12-3 or TRBV12-4 and TRBJ2-7; 8 bases fit TRBD2. After removal of 3 bases from V and 3 bases from J, the junction contained 4 bases not matched to a gene. The CDR3 consists of 14 residues. In nucleotides, the CDR3 is TGTGCCAGCAGTTTGGGTAGCGGGAACTACGAGCAGTACTTC. It codes for CASSLGSGNYEQYF.

This clonotype was seen ten or more times. The chain uses TRBV11-2 and TRBJ2-1; the match to TRBD2 covers 7 bases. Germline trimming cut 0 bases from V and 8 bases from J; bases unmatched to any gene: 10. The germline gives CDR1 SGHAT, CDR2 FQNNGV. The CDR3 is 16 residues long. The CDR3 here is CASSLDRPGGVYEQFF. The CDR3 DNA reads as TGTGCCAGCAGCTTAGATCGTCCGGGGGGAGTCTATGAGCAGTTCTTC.

There are many counts of this clonotype. CDR3 protein: CSARDPQSPWAGGTYEQYF. CDR3 in DNA: TGCAGTGCTAGAGATCCCCAATCCCCTTGGGCGGGAGGTACCTACGAGCAGTACTTC. This chain links TRBV20-1 with TRBJ2-7, with TRBD2 matching 8 bases. The CDR3 covers 19 residues. The ends lost 0 bases at V and 2 bases at J; junction bases unmatched: 18. Germline assignment: CDR1 DFQATT and CDR2 SNEGSKA (reference sequence).

This clonotype occurred many times. The rearrangement joins TRBV11-2 to TRBJ2-1; D gene uncertain. From germline, CDR1 is SGHAT and CDR2 FQNNGV. Trimming took off 5 bases at V and 7 bases at J, with 18 bases between the two ends. This CDR3 is 15 amino acids long. The DNA for the CDR3 is TGTGCCAGCAGCCCTACCCCTTTTGAGGAGAATGAGCAGTTCTTC. It translates to CASSPTPFEENEQFF.

This clonotype was seen repeatedly, ten times or more. V is TRBV7-2 and J is TRBJ1-6, with 10 nucleotides matching TRBD1. Per germline, CDR1 SGHTA and CDR2 FQGNSA. V dropped 3 bases and J dropped 9; count of bases not matched to a gene: 2. The CDR3 contains 14 residues. The CDR3 here is CASSLTGGSSPLHF. The CDR3 coding sequence is TGTGCCAGCAGCTTGACAGGGGGCAGTTCACCCCTCCACTTT.

This clonotype was detected only a few times. This chain joins TRBV9 and TRBJ1-6, with D possibly matching TRBD1 (5 bases). Germline V gene data show CDR1 as SGDLS and CDR2 as YYNGEE. The CDR3 runs to 15 residues. V lost 1 base to trimming and J lost 10 bases, with 15 bases between them. This CDR3 is CASSVWEGAGSPLHF. The CDR3 DNA reads as TGTGCCAGCAGCGTATGGGAAGGGGCTGGGTCACCCCTCCACTTT. Filled out from reference TRBV9 and TRBJ1-6, the complete variable domain reads DSGVTQTPKHLITATGQRVTLRCSPRSGDLSVYWYQQSLDQGLQFLIQYYNGEERAKGNILERFSAQQFPDLHSELNLSSLELGDSALYFCASSVWEGAGSPLHFGNGTRLTVT.

This clonotype was detected ten times or more. The rearrangement uses TRBV12-3 or TRBV12-4 and TRBJ2-7; 8 bases fit TRBD1. V lost 5 bases to trimming and J lost 3 bases; unmatched junction nucleotides: 6. CDR3 length: 14 amino acids. CDR3 bases: TGTGCCAGCAGTCTCGACAGGGGCCTCTACGAGCAGTACTTC. As protein: CASSLDRGLYEQYF.

This clonotype was counted ten times or more. The CDR3 protein is CASSLQDSNQPQHF. The CDR3 nucleotides are TGTGCCAGCAGTCTACAGGATAGCAATCAGCCCCAGCATTTT. The genes are TRBV12-3 or TRBV12-4 and TRBJ1-5; D might be TRBD1 (5 bases). The CDR3 loop spans 14 amino acids. Trimming removed 5 bases at V and 0 bases at J, with 8 bases between.

About this clonotype itself: Just one base apart from a much larger clone, this may be a read error. The V and J genes are TRBV5-1 and TRBJ2-1, with a tentative D call TRBD2 (5 bases). The germline gives CDR1 SGHRS, CDR2 YFSETQ. This CDR3 is 18 amino acids long. The CDR3 protein is CASSLVVAWPGNYNEQSF. In nucleotides, the CDR3 is TGCGCCAGCAGCTTGGTGGTAGCGTGGCCCGGGAACTACAATGAGCAGTCCTTC.

This clonotype was found many times. The rearrangement uses TRBV4-3 and TRBJ2-1; D possibly corresponds to TRBD1 (5 bases). The CDR3 is 17 residues long. The germline V gene has CDR1 LGHNA and CDR2 YSLEER. V shed 2 bases and J shed 5 bases, with 19 bases lying between them. The CDR3 coding sequence is TGCGCCAGCAGCCAACCCCAGGGCAGTGGGGTCAACAATGAGCAGTTCTTC. This sequence encodes CASSQPQGSGVNNEQFF.

This clonotype was seen many times. The V call is TRBV9, the J call TRBJ2-7; 8 bases map to TRBD2. The CDR3 extends over 14 amino acids. CDR1 SGDLS and CDR2 YYNGEE come from the germline V gene. V was pared by 2 bases and J by 5 bases, with 6 bases of the junction left unmatched. CDR3 DNA sequence: TGTGCCAGCAGCGTCGCGGGAGGTAACGACGAGCAGTACTTC. Translation: CASSVAGGNDEQYF.

The chain links TRBV25-1 to TRBJ2-3; no reliable D call. V was trimmed by 7 bases and J by 0 bases, leaving 11 bases between them. CDR1 MGHDK and CDR2 SYGVNS come from the germline V gene. This CDR3 comprises 14 residues. The CDR3, as DNA: TGTGCCAGCAAGGGTTGGGCTAGCACAGATACGCAGTATTTT. Its protein is CASKGWASTDTQYF.

This chain links TRBV20-1 with TRBJ2-3; D perhaps matches TRBD2 (6 bases). The V and J ends lost 4 bases and 1 base respectively, with 15 bases between them. This CDR3 is built from 15 residues. Germline assignment: CDR1 DFQATT and CDR2 SNEGSKA (reference sequence). CDR3: CSAKNLGGGTDTQYF. CDR3 DNA sequence: TGCAGTGCTAAGAATCTGGGAGGAGGCACAGATACGCAGTATTTT.